Described below is a single TCR beta chain sequence and its context. The sample is drawn from a study of blood T cell repertoires in COVID-19. Overall study: Acute-phase and convalescent COVID-19 samples originated in the United States, Italy and Spain.

Authors' analysis steps: It was from reference gene primer amplification that nucleated cell counts were estimated. Profiled with immunoSEQ multiplex PCR; TCRdb holds only in-frame clones, not every one. V, J and clone size were drawn from that table, and D and trimming were deduced from the DNA. This table has around 63,000 clones, over 75% appearing once. The sample comprised peripheral blood. This clonotype was obtained from a woman aged 60 to 75 with acute or convalescent COVID-19.

As DNA, the CDR3 is TGCGCCAGCAGCTTTGGCCCAGAGAACACCGGGGAGCTGTTTTTT. Protein product: CASSFGPENTGELFF. The chain joins TRBV5-1 to TRBJ2-2; D unclear. Trimming stripped 2 bases from V and 1 base from J, with 9 bases between. The CDR3 totals 15 residues. CDR1 is SGHRS and CDR2 is YFSETQ in the germline V gene.